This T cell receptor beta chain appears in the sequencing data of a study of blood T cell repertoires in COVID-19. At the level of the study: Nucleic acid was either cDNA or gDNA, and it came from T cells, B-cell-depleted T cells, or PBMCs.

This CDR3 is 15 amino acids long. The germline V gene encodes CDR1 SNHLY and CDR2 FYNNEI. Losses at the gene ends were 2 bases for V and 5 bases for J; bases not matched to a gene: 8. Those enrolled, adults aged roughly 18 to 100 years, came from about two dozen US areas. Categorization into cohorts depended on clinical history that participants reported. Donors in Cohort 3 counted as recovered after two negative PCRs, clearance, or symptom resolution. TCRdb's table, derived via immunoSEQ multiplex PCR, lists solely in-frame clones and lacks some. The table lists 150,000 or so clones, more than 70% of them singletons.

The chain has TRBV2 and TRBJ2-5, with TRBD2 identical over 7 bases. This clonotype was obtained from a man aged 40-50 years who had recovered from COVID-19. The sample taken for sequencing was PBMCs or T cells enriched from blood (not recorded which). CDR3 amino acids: CASSERGVLGETQYF. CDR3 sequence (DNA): TGTGCCAGCAGTGAACGGGGGGTACTCGGGGAGACCCAGTACTTC.